The 5 T cell receptor beta chains below all came from one sample that was sequenced in a study of T cell changes during pregnancy in multiple sclerosis. Sequencing was performed with immunoSEQ multiplex PCR; in TCRdb, only in-frame clones are kept and a portion is missing. There are 20,000 to 25,000 clones in the sample; around 93% occur only once, and about 7% lies in the top ten. The sample consisted of CD8+ T cells from peripheral blood mononuclear cells, taken in the third trimester of pregnancy. These receptor sequences come from a female donor with multiple sclerosis, enrolled in a pregnancy study.

The V and J genes are TRBV7-8 and TRBJ2-7; 8 nucleotides line up with TRBD2. The CDR3 spans 14 residues. The V gene end was trimmed by 5 bases and the J gene end by 3 bases; junction bases not matched to a gene: 6. Germline V CDR1 and CDR2: SGHVS, FQNEAQ. The CDR3 DNA reads as TGTGCCAGCAGCGGGGGACTAGGGGGCTACGAGCAGTACTTC. It encodes CASSGGLGGYEQYF. The full variable domain, with the rest looked up from reference TRBV7-8 and TRBJ2-7, is GAGVSQSPRYKVAKRGQDVALRCDPISGHVSLFWYQQALGQGPEFLTYFQNEAQLDKSGLPSDRFFAERPEGSVSTLKIQRTQQEDSAVYLCASSGGLGGYEQYFGPGTRLTVT.

The gene calls are TRBV4-1 and TRBJ1-2; 12 bases are shared with TRBD1. This CDR3 comprises 15 residues. Germline V CDR1 and CDR2: MGHRA, YSYEKL. The V and J ends lost 1 base and 6 bases, in that order; junction bases with no gene match: 3. The CDR3 DNA reads as TGCGCCAGCAGCCAAGGGGACAGGGGGCACGATGGCTACACCTTC. It encodes CASSQGDRGHDGYTF.

The V call is TRBV6-4, the J call TRBJ2-1, with TRBD2 identical over 11 bases. The CDR3 is 15 amino acids. Unmatched junction bases numbered 4, after V lost 4 bases and J lost 5 bases. CDR1 and CDR2 from the germline V gene are MRHNA and SNTAGT. The CDR3 here is CASSALAGGNNEQFF. The CDR3 nucleotides are TGTGCCAGCAGTGCCCTAGCGGGGGGCAACAATGAGCAGTTCTTC.

The rearrangement joins TRBV11-2 to TRBJ1-4; D might be TRBD1 (6 bases). Germline V CDR1 and CDR2: SGHAT, FQNNGV. CDR3 length equals 15 residues. The V end was cut by 0 bases, the J end by 8 bases, with 13 bases between. CDR3 DNA: TGTGCCAGCAGCTTAGACCAGGGGTTCGGGGAAAAACTGTTTTTT. Its protein product is CASSLDQGFGEKLFF.

V is TRBV28 and J is TRBJ2-2, with 9 nucleotides matching TRBD2. Germline CDR1 reads MDHEN; CDR2 reads SYDVKM. Trimming took 5 bases from V and 1 from J; bases not matched to a gene: 5. The CDR3 loop spans 16 amino acids. CDR3 amino acids: CASSPLAGVNTGELFF. The CDR3 nucleotides are TGTGCCAGCAGTCCTTTAGCGGGAGTGAACACCGGGGAGCTGTTTTTT.